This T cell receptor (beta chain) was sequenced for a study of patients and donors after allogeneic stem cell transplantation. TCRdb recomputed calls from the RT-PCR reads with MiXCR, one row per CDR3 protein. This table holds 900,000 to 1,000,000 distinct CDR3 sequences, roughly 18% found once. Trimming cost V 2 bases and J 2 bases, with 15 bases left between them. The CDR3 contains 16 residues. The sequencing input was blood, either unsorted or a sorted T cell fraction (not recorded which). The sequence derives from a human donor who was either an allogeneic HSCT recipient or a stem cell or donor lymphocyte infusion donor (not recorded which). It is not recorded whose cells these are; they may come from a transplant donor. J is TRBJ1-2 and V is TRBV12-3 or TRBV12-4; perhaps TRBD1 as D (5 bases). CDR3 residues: CASSLIRRGNNYGYTF. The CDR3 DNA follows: TGTGCCAGCAGTTTAATCCGGCGGGGGAACAACTATGGCTACACCTTC.